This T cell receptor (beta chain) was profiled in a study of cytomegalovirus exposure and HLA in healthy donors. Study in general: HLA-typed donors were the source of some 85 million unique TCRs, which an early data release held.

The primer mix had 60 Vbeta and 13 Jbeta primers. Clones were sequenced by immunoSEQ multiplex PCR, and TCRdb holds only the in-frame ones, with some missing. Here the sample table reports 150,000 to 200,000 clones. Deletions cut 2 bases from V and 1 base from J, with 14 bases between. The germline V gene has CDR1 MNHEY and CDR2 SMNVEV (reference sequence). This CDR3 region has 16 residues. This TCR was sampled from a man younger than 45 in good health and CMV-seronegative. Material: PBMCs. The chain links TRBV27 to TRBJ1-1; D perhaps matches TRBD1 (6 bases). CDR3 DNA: TGTGCCAGCAGTTTAGGGGCAGGGGTATGGAACACTGAAGCTTTCTTT. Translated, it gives CASSLGAGVWNTEAFF.